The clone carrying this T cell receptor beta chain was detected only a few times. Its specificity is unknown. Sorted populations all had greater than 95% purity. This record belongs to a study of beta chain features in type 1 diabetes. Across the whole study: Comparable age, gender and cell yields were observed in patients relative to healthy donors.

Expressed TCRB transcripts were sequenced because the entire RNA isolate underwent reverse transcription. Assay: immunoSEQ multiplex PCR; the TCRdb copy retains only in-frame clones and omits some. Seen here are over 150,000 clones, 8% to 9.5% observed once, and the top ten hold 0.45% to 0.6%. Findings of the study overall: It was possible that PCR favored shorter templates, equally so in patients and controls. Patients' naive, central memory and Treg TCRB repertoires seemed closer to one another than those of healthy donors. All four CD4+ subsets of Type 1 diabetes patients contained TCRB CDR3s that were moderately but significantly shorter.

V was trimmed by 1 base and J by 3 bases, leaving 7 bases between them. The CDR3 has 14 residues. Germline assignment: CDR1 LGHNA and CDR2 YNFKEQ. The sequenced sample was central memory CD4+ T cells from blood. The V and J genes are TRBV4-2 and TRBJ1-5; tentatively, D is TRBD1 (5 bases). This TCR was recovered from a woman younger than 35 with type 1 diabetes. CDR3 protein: CASSQGRDNQPQHF. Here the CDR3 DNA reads TGTGCCAGCAGCCAAGGCAGGGACAATCAGCCCCAGCATTTT.